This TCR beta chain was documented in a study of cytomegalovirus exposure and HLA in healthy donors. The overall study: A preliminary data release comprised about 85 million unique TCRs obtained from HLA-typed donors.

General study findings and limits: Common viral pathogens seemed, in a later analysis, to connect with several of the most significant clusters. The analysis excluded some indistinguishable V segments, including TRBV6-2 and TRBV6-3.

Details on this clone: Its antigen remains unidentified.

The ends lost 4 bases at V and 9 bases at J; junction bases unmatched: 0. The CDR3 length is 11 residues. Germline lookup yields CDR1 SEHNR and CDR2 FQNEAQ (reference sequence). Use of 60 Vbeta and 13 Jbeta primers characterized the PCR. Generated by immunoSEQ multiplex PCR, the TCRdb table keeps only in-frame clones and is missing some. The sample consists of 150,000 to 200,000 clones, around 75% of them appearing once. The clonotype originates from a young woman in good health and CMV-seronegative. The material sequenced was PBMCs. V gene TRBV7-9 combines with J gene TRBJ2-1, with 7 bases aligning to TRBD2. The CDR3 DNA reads TGTGCCAGCAGCTGGGGGGGTGAGCAGTTCTTC. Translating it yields CASSWGGEQFF.